These 9 T cell receptor beta chains share one sample of origin, sequenced in a study of CD8+ T cells in alopecia areata. Treatment here: oral pan-JAK inhibitor, 5-10 mg twice daily. cDNA prepared by RNA extraction and subsequent reverse transcription served as the template for sequencing. The table came from immunoSEQ multiplex PCR; TCRdb's copy has only in-frame clones and leaves some out. The table lists around 200,000 clones, 64% of them singletons. The sequencing here drew on CD4+ T cells sorted from blood, taken at week 4, from a patient treated with tofacitinib. These receptors originate from a human donor with alopecia areata.

This clone was seen once. V gene TRBV5-1 combines with J gene TRBJ2-3; 8 nucleotides match TRBD1. This CDR3 has 14 residues. Germline V CDR1 and CDR2: SGHRS, YFSETQ. After removal of 4 bases from V and 1 base from J, the junction contained 2 bases not matched to a gene. The CDR3 protein is CASSKGQGTDTQYF. The CDR3, as DNA: TGCGCCAGCAGCAAGGGACAGGGCACAGATACGCAGTATTTT.

The gene calls are TRBV2 and TRBJ1-1; no firm D call. The V and J ends lost 10 bases and 7 bases respectively, with 19 bases between them. The CDR3 has 13 residues. Germline-derived CDR1 and CDR2 are SNHLY and FYNNEI. CDR3 residues: CATSSESGSEAFF. The DNA for the CDR3 is TGTGCCACTAGCAGTGAGTCCGGGAGTGAAGCTTTCTTT.

The chain recombines TRBV14 with TRBJ2-5; 9 nucleotides align to TRBD1. The CDR3 consists of 14 residues. V dropped 6 bases and J dropped 5; count of bases not matched to a gene: 7. CDR1 is SGHDN and CDR2 is FVKESK in the germline V gene. CDR3 sequence reads: CASRAQGAEETQYF. CDR3 sequence (DNA): TGTGCCAGCAGGGCACAGGGGGCCGAGGAGACCCAGTACTTC.

This clone was seen a few times. The chain links TRBV18 to TRBJ2-5, with 9 bases fitting TRBD2. Trimming at V came to 3 bases and at J to 1 base, leaving 6 bases not matched to a gene. CDR3 length equals 16 residues. CDR1 and CDR2 (germline): KGHSH, LQKENI. CDR3 DNA: TGTGCCAGCTCACCCGGGACTAGCAGCCCCCAAGAGACCCAGTACTTC. Amino acids: CASSPGTSSPQETQYF.

This chain connects TRBV29-1 to TRBJ1-2, with D unclear. This CDR3 spans 13 amino acids. The V gene's germline CDR1 is SQVTM and CDR2 ANQGSEA. V lost 2 bases and J 2 bases, leaving 9 bases between the germline ends. The CDR3 loop reads CSVESTGNYGYTF. Written as DNA, the CDR3 is TGCAGCGTTGAATCGACGGGAAACTATGGCTACACCTTC.

The genes are TRBV29-1 and TRBJ2-7; possibly TRBD1 for D (5 bases). The length of the CDR3 is 12 residues. The ends were cut back, 4 bases at V and 1 base at J, with 8 bases in the middle. Germline loops: CDR1 SQVTM, CDR2 ANQGSEA. The CDR3 region has the DNA TGCAGCGTTGCACAGGTATCCTACGAGCAGTACTTC. Translating it yields CSVAQVSYEQYF.

CDR3 coding DNA: TGTGCCTGGAAGAGAACAGGTACCTATGGCTACACCTTC. It translates to CAWKRTGTYGYTF. The chain joins TRBV30 to TRBJ1-2; D might be TRBD1 (5 bases). The CDR3 spans 13 residues. CDR1 is GTSNPN, CDR2 SVGIG, per germline (reference sequence). Between the trimmed V and J ends, which lost 4 bases and 4 bases, there was a span of 13 bases. The entire variable domain, with the rest obtained from reference TRBV30 and TRBJ1-2, is as follows: SQTIHQWPATLVQPVGSPLSLECTVEGTSNPNLYWYRQAAGRGLQLLFYSVGIGQISSEVPQNLSASRPQDRQFILSSKKLLLSDSGFYLCAWKRTGTYGYTFGSGTRLTVV.

The V gene is TRBV5-1, the J gene TRBJ2-5; D uncertain. The CDR3 covers 14 residues. Deletions cut 4 bases from V and 2 bases from J, with 12 bases between. The germline V gene encodes CDR1 SGHRS and CDR2 YFSETQ. CDR3 in amino acids: CASSVTGSQETQYF. CDR3 nucleotides: TGCGCCAGCAGCGTAACGGGCTCTCAAGAGACCCAGTACTTC.

This clone has just a few counts. The V gene is TRBV9, the J gene TRBJ2-3; D might be TRBD1 (5 bases). This CDR3 comprises 15 residues. Germline assignment: CDR1 SGDLS and CDR2 YYNGEE. V was trimmed by 2 bases and J by 3 bases, leaving 13 bases between them. CDR3 sequence: CASSVTPAGTDTQYF. CDR3 coding DNA: TGTGCCAGCAGCGTCACCCCGGCAGGGACAGATACGCAGTATTTT.